Presented here are 24 T cell receptor beta chains from one specimen sequenced in a study of blood T cell repertoires in COVID-19. Generated by immunoSEQ multiplex PCR, the TCRdb table keeps only in-frame clones and is missing some. The repertoire has a few hundred thousand clones, approximately 90% of them found once; the top ten carry over 5.5%. What was sequenced was peripheral blood. The origin of the receptors is a woman aged 45-60 years with COVID-19, enrolled during active disease.

The chain links TRBV9 to TRBJ2-3; 9 bases are shared with TRBD2. V shed 4 bases, J shed 2 bases, and the junction held 8 bases outside the gene matches. Germline CDR1 and CDR2: SGDLS and YYNGEE. This CDR3 spans 16 amino acids. CDR3 bases: TGTGCCAGCAGCTCATACGGCGGGGGGGTCACAGATACGCAGTATTTT. This codes for CASSSYGGGVTDTQYF.

The chain is built from TRBV7-6 and TRBJ2-1; 12 bases fit TRBD2. The CDR3 contains 15 residues. V lost 5 bases to trimming and J lost 7 bases; unmatched junction nucleotides: 6. Germline lookup yields CDR1 SGHVS and CDR2 FNYEAQ. The CDR3, as DNA: TGTGCCAGCAGCCGGACTAGCGGGACGTTGAATGAGCAGTTCTTC. It translates to CASSRTSGTLNEQFF. Full variable domain (missing parts from reference TRBV7-6 and TRBJ2-1): GAGVSQSPRYKVTKRGQDVALRCDPISGHVSLYWYRQALGQGPEFLTYFNYEAQQDKSGLPNDRFSAERPEGSISTLTIQRTEQRDSAMYRCASSRTSGTLNEQFFGPGTRLTVL.

The gene calls are TRBV19 and TRBJ2-5; 8 nucleotides agree with TRBD2. The CDR3 sequence is 15 residues long. V lost 0 bases, J lost 7 bases, and 7 bases stayed unmatched. Per the germline V gene, CDR1 is LNHDA and CDR2 is SQIVND (reference sequence). CDR3 in amino acids: CASSIDRGGAATQYF. As DNA, the CDR3 is TGTGCCAGTAGTATAGATCGGGGGGGGGCCGCGACCCAGTACTTC.

The genes are TRBV6-5 and TRBJ1-4; TRBD1 matches 9 bases. V trimming: 10 bases; J trimming: 5 bases; junction bases outside the gene matches: 5. The CDR3 loop spans 13 amino acids. Looked up from germline, CDR1 is MNHEY and CDR2 is SVGAGI. The CDR3 is CATNRGLNEKLFF. As DNA, the CDR3 is TGTGCCACCAACAGGGGGCTCAATGAAAAACTGTTTTTT.

The CDR3 loop reads CASSPLVRREGRYNEQFF. DNA for the CDR3: TGTGCCAGCAGCCCCCTCGTCAGGCGGGAGGGCCGTTACAATGAGCAGTTCTTC. The chain links TRBV7-9 to TRBJ2-1; TRBD2 aligns across 9 bases. The V gene end was trimmed by 5 bases and the J gene end by 4 bases; junction bases not matched to a gene: 15. The CDR3 sequence is 18 residues long. Looked up from germline, CDR1 is SEHNR and CDR2 is FQNEAQ (reference sequence).

This chain links TRBV28 with TRBJ1-6; D is possibly TRBD1 (6 bases). V lost 1 base to trimming and J lost 5 bases, with 9 bases between them. Germline V gene lookup returns CDR1 MDHEN and CDR2 SYDVKM. The CDR3 runs to 15 residues. CDR3 coding DNA: TGTGCCAGCAGTTTATTATCAGGGGATAATTCACCCCTCCACTTT. Amino acids: CASSLLSGDNSPLHF.

The rearrangement joins TRBV24-1 to TRBJ2-5, with a possible D match to TRBD1 (6 bases). Deletions cut 3 bases from V and 5 bases from J, with 15 bases between. Germline V gives CDR1 KGHDR, CDR2 SFDVKD. The CDR3 extends over 15 amino acids. CDR3 sequence: CATSDPADSSETQYF. In DNA, the CDR3 is TGTGCCACCAGTGATCCGGCGGACAGTTCCGAGACCCAGTACTTC.

The chain joins TRBV6-5 to TRBJ1-2; no definite D call. Per germline, CDR1 MNHEY and CDR2 SVGAGI. V was trimmed by 4 bases and J by 8 bases, leaving 17 bases between them. CDR3 length: 14 residues. The CDR3 here is CASSSGVRMGGYTF. The CDR3 nucleotides read TGTGCCAGCAGTTCCGGGGTCCGGATGGGCGGCTACACCTTC.

The chain combines TRBV5-4 with TRBJ1-2; 11 bases line up with TRBD1. The CDR3 has 14 amino acids. CDR1 is SGHNT and CDR2 is YYREEE in the germline V gene (reference sequence). Trimming cost V 4 bases and J 7 bases; bases outside gene matches: 6. The CDR3 coding sequence is TGTGCCAGCAGCCCGGGACAGGGGGTAGGTGGCTACACCTTC. Its translation: CASSPGQGVGGYTF.

V gene TRBV27 combines with J gene TRBJ1-4, with 10 bases fitting TRBD1. With V trimmed by 5 bases and J by 10 bases, 10 bases remained unmatched. The CDR3 loop spans 15 amino acids. CDR1 MNHEY and CDR2 SMNVEV come from the germline V gene (reference sequence). The CDR3 coding sequence is TGTGCCAGCAGTCCGAGGGGGACAGGGGACCGAAAACTGTTTTTT. Its protein product is CASSPRGTGDRKLFF.

The CDR3 loop reads CASSFLGILGETQYF. The CDR3 DNA sequence: TGCGCCAGCAGCTTTCTCGGGATATTGGGAGAGACCCAGTACTTC. J is TRBJ2-5 and V is TRBV5-1; tentative D call: TRBD2 (5 bases). The CDR3 length is 15 residues. CDR1 is SGHRS and CDR2 is YFSETQ in the germline V gene. V was shortened by 2 bases and J by 4 bases, with 15 bases between the two germline ends.

As DNA, the CDR3 is TGTGCCAGCAGTTACGGGCAGGGTAATTCACCCCTCCACTTT. This encodes CASSYGQGNSPLHF. This rearrangement joins TRBV6-5 to TRBJ1-6, with D possibly being TRBD1 (5 bases). V dropped 2 bases and J dropped 6 bases, with 8 bases sitting between them. The CDR3 length is 14 residues. From germline, CDR1 is MNHEY and CDR2 SVGAGI.

The genes are TRBV7-9 and TRBJ2-7; no reliable D call. The CDR3 is 13 amino acids. Germline V gene sequence: CDR1 SEHNR, CDR2 FQNEAQ (reference sequence). The V end lost 1 base, the J end lost 0 bases, and 4 bases lay between the germline ends. CDR3 nucleotides: TGTGCCAGCAGCTTAGACAGCTCCTACGAGCAGTACTTC. Its translation is CASSLDSSYEQYF.

The rearrangement joins TRBV5-5 to TRBJ1-6; TRBD1 matches at 7 bases. CDR1 SGHKS and CDR2 YYEKEE come from the germline V gene (reference sequence). Trimming cost V 1 base and J 6 bases; bases outside gene matches: 7. The CDR3 is 16 residues long. CDR3 loop: CASSLFRQGLNSPLHF. The DNA of the CDR3 is TGTGCCAGCAGCTTGTTTCGACAGGGTCTTAATTCACCCCTCCACTTT.

The V call is TRBV24-1, the J call TRBJ1-6; TRBD1 matches at 7 bases. The V gene end was trimmed by 7 bases and the J gene end by 6 bases; junction bases not matched to a gene: 2. The length of the CDR3 is 13 residues. Germline CDR1 KGHDR, CDR2 SFDVKD. Written as DNA, the CDR3 is TGTGCCACCAGCAGACAGGGTAATTCACCCCTCCACTTT. It yields the protein CATSRQGNSPLHF.

The chain is built from TRBV6-1 and TRBJ1-5; unclear D gene. Between the trimmed V and J ends, which lost 5 bases and 7 bases, there was a span of 18 bases. Germline CDR1 MNHNS, CDR2 SASEGT. The CDR3 has 15 amino acids. CDR3 residues: CASSRSGGRSQPQHF. Written as DNA, the CDR3 is TGTGCCAGCAGTAGGTCGGGAGGCCGCAGCCAGCCCCAGCATTTT.

This chain uses TRBV27 with TRBJ2-7, with 9 bases aligning to TRBD2. Losses at the gene ends were 5 bases for V and 2 bases for J; bases not matched to a gene: 13. The CDR3 sequence is 17 residues long. Looked up from germline, CDR1 is MNHEY and CDR2 is SMNVEV (reference sequence). The CDR3 region has the DNA TGTGCCAGCAGTCCTTTATTTCTAGCGGGGTCAACCTACGAGCAGTACTTC. As protein: CASSPLFLAGSTYEQYF.

The V and J genes are TRBV7-9 and TRBJ1-2; a possible D gene is TRBD1 (6 bases). Trimming took off 1 base at V and 8 bases at J, with 8 bases between the two ends. CDR1 and CDR2 (germline): SEHNR, FQNEAQ (reference sequence). The CDR3 loop spans 12 amino acids. The CDR3 is CASSLEDRGYTF. CDR3 DNA sequence: TGTGCCAGCAGCTTAGAAGACAGGGGCTACACCTTC.

The chain carries TRBV11-3 and TRBJ2-1; TRBD2 matches at 7 bases. This CDR3 contains 16 residues. Trimming cost V 0 bases and J 3 bases; bases outside gene matches: 5. Germline V gene lookup returns CDR1 SGHNT and CDR2 YENEEA. The CDR3 here is CASSLDRLAYYNEQFF. In nucleotides, the CDR3 is TGTGCCAGCAGCTTAGATCGACTAGCCTACTACAATGAGCAGTTCTTC.

This clone was recorded a few times. This sequence joins TRBV2 and TRBJ2-2; D ambiguous. The length of the CDR3 is 14 residues. V lost 0 bases and J lost 4, with 6 bases in between. CDR1 and CDR2 (germline): SNHLY, FYNNEI. In DNA, the CDR3 is TGTGCCAGCAGTGAAGCGCGAATCACCGGGGAGCTGTTTTTT. Its translation: CASSEARITGELFF.

The gene calls are TRBV10-1 and TRBJ1-2; no firm D call. The CDR3 covers 14 residues. With 0 bases removed from V and 7 bases from J, the gap between germline ends came to 12 bases. Germline V gives CDR1 WNHNN, CDR2 SYGVQD (reference sequence). The DNA of the CDR3 is TGCGCCAGCAGTGAGTCGACGAAGGCGGGTGGCTACACCTTC. Protein product: CASSESTKAGGYTF.

The V gene is TRBV6-5, the J gene TRBJ2-1; TRBD2 matches at 8 bases. Trimming cost V 7 bases and J 3 bases; bases outside gene matches: 8. Germline lookup yields CDR1 MNHEY and CDR2 SVGAGI. This CDR3 is built from 15 residues. This chain's CDR3 is CASKRTSSNYNEQFF. In DNA form, the CDR3 reads TGTGCCAGCAAAAGGACTAGCTCAAACTACAATGAGCAGTTCTTC.

This chain uses TRBV6-5 with TRBJ2-7, with 7 bases matching TRBD1. The CDR3 totals 13 residues. Losses at the gene ends were 7 bases for V and 0 bases for J; bases not matched to a gene: 3. Per the germline V gene, CDR1 is MNHEY and CDR2 is SVGAGI. The CDR3 region has the DNA TGTGCCAGCAACAGACAGGGCTCCTACGAGCAGTACTTC. Amino acid sequence: CASNRQGSYEQYF.

CDR3 DNA sequence: TGCAGTGCTAGTGAAGGGACAGCAACCTACGAGCAGTACTTC. Its translation is CSASEGTATYEQYF. This chain joins TRBV20-1 and TRBJ2-7; 7 bases are a match to TRBD1. CDR1 and CDR2 from the germline V gene are DFQATT and SNEGSKA (reference sequence). Trimming took 3 bases from V and 2 from J; bases not matched to a gene: 7. The length of the CDR3 is 14 residues.